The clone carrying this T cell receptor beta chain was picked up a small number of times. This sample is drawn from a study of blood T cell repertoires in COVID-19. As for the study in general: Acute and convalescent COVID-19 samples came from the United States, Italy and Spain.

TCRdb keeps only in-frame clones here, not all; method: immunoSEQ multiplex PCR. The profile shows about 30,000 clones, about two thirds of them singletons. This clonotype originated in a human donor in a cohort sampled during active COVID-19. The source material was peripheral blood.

CDR3 region: CASSYGTGKTSPYEQYF. In nucleotides, the CDR3 is TGTGCCAGCAGTTACGGGACAGGCAAAACTAGTCCCTACGAGCAGTACTTC. The V call is TRBV6-2 or TRBV6-3, the J call TRBJ2-7, with TRBD1 matching over 8 bases. V lost 2 bases, J lost 2 bases, and 11 bases stayed unmatched. The germline gives CDR1 MNHEY, CDR2 SVGEGT. This CDR3 is built from 17 residues.